This TCR beta chain was documented in a study of memory CD4+ T cells and cytomegalovirus serostatus. On the study more broadly: Healthy Belgian adult donors included several CMV-positive and 24 CMV-negative people. Study-level results: Each of approximately 70 CMV-associated TCRbeta sequences occurred in one to five individuals. Median bootstrapped AUC for CMV status was about 0.96 originally, 0.75 to 0.91 US-trained.

Only a few counts were recorded for this clone. Its antigen remains unidentified. Single viable CD3+CD4+CD8-CD45RO+ cells were sorted as the memory CD4+ T cells. Donors' CMV status reflects serum IgG against pp150, pp28, p38, p52. J lost 3 bases, V lost 6 bases, and 8 bases had no gene match. This CDR3 region has 15 residues. Germline V CDR1 and CDR2: SNHLY, FYNNEI. TCRdb's table, derived via immunoSEQ multiplex PCR, lists solely in-frame clones and lacks some. This repertoire shows 70,000 or so clones, around four fifths found once; its top ten account for 2% to 3%. This TCR derives from an adult in good health and CMV-seropositive. The sample comprised memory CD4+ T cells from blood. The J gene is TRBJ1-5, the V gene TRBV2, with 7 bases that match TRBD1. The chain's CDR3 is CASSINRGSNQPQHF. The CDR3 DNA reads as TGTGCCAGCAGCATAAACAGGGGTTCCAATCAGCCCCAGCATTTT.